This T cell receptor beta chain emerged from a study of CD8+ T cells in alopecia areata. J lost 5 bases, V lost 7 bases, and 11 bases had no gene match. The CDR3 covers 14 residues. Germline values: CDR1 SGHRS, CDR2 YFSETQ. About this clone: The antigen remains unidentified.

Study-wide results and limits: Among the cells sequenced in scalp samples are also the resident alphabeta T cells of normal skin.

After isolation, RNA underwent reverse transcription to generate cDNA as the sequencing template. Only in-frame clones appear in the TCRdb table, and some are missing; sequencing was by immunoSEQ multiplex PCR. The table lists under 150,000 clones, approximately 60% of them singletons. Sequenced input: CD8+ T cells sorted from blood. This chain joins TRBV5-1 and TRBJ1-1; 7 positions match TRBD1. This TCR was recovered from a human donor in good health. The CDR3 reads CASARDRAHTEAFF. As DNA, the CDR3 is TGCGCCAGCGCCCGGGACAGAGCTCATACTGAAGCTTTCTTT.